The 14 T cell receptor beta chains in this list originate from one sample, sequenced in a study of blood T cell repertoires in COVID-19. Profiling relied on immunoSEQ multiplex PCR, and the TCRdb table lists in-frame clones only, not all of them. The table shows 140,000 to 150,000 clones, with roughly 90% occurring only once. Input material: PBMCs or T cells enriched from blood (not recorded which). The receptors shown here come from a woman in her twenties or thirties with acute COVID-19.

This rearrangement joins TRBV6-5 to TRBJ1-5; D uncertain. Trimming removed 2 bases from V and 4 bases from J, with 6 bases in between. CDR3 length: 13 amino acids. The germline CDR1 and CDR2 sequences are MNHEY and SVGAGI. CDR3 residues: CASSYPINQPQHF. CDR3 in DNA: TGTGCCAGCAGTTACCCCATTAATCAGCCCCAGCATTTT.

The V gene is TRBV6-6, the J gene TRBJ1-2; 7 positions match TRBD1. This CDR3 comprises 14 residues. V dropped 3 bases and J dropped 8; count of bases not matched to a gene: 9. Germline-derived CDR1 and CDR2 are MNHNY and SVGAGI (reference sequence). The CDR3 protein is CASSYTGGGGGYTF. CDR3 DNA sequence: TGTGCCAGCAGTTATACGGGAGGGGGCGGCGGCTACACCTTC.

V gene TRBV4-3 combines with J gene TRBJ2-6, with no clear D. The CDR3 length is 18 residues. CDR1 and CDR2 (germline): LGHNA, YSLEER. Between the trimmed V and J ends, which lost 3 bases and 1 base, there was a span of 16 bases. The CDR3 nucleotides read TGCGCCAGCAGCCAGAACCCCGCAGCGTGGTCTGGGGCCAACGTCCTGACTTTC. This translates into CASSQNPAAWSGANVLTF.

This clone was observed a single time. The CDR3 sequence: CASSPTQGWDEQFF. DNA of the CDR3: TGTGCCAGCTCACCCACTCAGGGTTGGGATGAGCAGTTCTTC. This chain joins TRBV18 and TRBJ2-1, with TRBD1 as a possible D gene (5 bases). V was cut by 3 bases and J by 8 bases, with 14 bases left in between. There are 14 residues in the CDR3. Germline V gene lookup returns CDR1 KGHSH and CDR2 LQKENI.

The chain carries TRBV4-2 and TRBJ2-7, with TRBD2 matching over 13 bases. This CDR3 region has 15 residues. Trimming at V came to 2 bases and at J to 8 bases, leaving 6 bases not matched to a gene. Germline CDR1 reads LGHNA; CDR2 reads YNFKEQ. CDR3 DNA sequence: TGTGCCAGCAGCCAAAAGGGACTAGCGGGATTGAAGCAGTACTTC. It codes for CASSQKGLAGLKQYF.

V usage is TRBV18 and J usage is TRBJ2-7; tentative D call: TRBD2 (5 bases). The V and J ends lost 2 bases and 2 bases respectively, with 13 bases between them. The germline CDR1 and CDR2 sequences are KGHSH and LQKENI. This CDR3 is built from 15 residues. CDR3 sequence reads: CASSPDVGRTYEQYF. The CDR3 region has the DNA TGTGCCAGCTCACCAGACGTGGGGAGAACCTACGAGCAGTACTTC.

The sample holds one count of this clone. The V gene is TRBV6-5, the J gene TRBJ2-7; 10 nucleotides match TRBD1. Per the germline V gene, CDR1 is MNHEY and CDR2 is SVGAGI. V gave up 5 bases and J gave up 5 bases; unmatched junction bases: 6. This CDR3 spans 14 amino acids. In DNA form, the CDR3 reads TGTGCCAGCAGTCCCGGACAGGGGGGTGACGAGCAGTACTTC. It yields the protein CASSPGQGGDEQYF.

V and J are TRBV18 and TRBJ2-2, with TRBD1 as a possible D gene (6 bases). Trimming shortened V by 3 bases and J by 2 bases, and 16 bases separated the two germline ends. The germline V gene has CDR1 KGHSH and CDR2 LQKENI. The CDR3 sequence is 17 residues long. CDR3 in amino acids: CASSPSPGQTNTGELFF. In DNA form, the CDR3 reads TGTGCCAGCTCACCCTCTCCGGGACAAACTAACACCGGGGAGCTGTTTTTT.

DNA of the CDR3: TGTGCCAGCAGCCAAGATGGCCGGGGTGCGAATTCACCCCTCCACTTT. It yields the protein CASSQDGRGANSPLHF. V is TRBV4-2 and J is TRBJ1-6; D is unresolved. V dropped 0 bases and J dropped 7 bases, with 13 bases sitting between them. CDR1 LGHNA and CDR2 YNFKEQ come from the germline V gene. The CDR3 totals 16 residues.

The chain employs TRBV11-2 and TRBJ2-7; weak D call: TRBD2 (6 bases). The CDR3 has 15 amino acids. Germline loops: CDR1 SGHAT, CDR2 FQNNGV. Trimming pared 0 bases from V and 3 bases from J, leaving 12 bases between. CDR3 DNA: TGTGCCAGCAGCTTAGAGGCCTCCGGGGGCTACGAGCAGTACTTC. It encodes CASSLEASGGYEQYF. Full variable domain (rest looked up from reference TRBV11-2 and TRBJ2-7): EAGVAQSPRYKIIEKRQSVAFWCNPISGHATLYWYQQILGQGPKLLIQFQNNGVVDDSQLPKDRFSAERLKGVDSTLKIQPAKLEDSAVYLCASSLEASGGYEQYFGPGTRLTVT.

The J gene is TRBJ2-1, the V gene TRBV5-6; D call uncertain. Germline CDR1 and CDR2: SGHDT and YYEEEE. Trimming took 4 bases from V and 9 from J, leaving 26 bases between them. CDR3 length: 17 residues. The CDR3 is CASSPMTLSSLASEQFF. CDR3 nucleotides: TGTGCCAGCAGCCCCATGACTCTTTCCTCGCTGGCATCTGAGCAGTTCTTC.

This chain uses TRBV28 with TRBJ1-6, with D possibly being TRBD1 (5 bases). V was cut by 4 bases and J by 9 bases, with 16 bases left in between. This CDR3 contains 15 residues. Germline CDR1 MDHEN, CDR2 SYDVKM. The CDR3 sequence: CASSSPSGLLSPLHF. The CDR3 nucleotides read TGTGCCAGCAGTTCCCCCTCGGGACTCCTTTCACCCCTCCACTTT.

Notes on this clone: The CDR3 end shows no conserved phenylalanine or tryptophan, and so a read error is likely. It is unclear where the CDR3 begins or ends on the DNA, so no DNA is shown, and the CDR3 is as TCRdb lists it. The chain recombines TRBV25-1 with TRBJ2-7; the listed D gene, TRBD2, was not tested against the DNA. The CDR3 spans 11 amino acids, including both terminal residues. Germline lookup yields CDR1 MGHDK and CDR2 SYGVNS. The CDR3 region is CASPIGLNREY.

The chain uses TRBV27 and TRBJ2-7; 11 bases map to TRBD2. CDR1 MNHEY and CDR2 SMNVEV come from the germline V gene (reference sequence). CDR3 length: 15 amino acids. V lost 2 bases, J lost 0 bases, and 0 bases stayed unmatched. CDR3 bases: TGTGCCAGCAGTTTAACTAGCGGGAGCTCCTACGAGCAGTACTTC. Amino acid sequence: CASSLTSGSSYEQYF.